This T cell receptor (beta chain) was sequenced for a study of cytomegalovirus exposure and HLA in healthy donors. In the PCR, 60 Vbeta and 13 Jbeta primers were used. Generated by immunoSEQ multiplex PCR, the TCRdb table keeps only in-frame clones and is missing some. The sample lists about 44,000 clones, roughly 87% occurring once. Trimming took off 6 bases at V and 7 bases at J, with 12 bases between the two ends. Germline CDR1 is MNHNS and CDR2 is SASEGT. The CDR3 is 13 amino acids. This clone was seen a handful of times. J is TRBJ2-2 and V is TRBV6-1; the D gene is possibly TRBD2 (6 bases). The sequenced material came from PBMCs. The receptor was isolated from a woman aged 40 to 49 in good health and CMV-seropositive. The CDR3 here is CASRAGINGELFF. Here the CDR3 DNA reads TGTGCCAGCAGAGCGGGTATTAACGGGGAGCTGTTTTTT.